This is a list of T cell receptor beta chains from one sample in a study of shared clonotypes between healthy human individuals. Sequencing was performed with immunoSEQ multiplex PCR; in TCRdb, only in-frame clones are kept and a portion is missing. This repertoire shows fewer than 1.8 million clones, approximately 98.5% found once; its top ten account for about 0.4%. Sequencing input: naive CD4+ T cells sorted from blood. Receptors originate from a man aged 30 to 39 in good health. The CDR3 runs from the conserved cysteine through the conserved F or W. A D gene is named only where the DNA matches it firmly. Some rows mark clone size as missing; the rest say once, few, many or name a class of expanded clone.

J: TRBJ2-1; V: TRBV11-2; D: TRBD2; size: .; CDR3: CASSVPSGWAGNNEQFF; DNA: TGTGCCAGCAGCGTTCCTAGCGGTTGGGCCGGCAACAATGAGCAGTTCTTC
J: TRBJ2-5; V: TRBV19; D: .; size: .; CDR3: CASSIRAVTYQETQYF; DNA: TGTGCCAGTAGTATTAGGGCAGTTACGTACCAAGAGACCCAGTACTTC
J: TRBJ1-1; V: TRBV5-8; D: TRBD1; size: .; CDR3: CASSRGQPILVFF; DNA: TGTGCCAGCAGCAGGGGACAGCCCATTCTAGTTTTCTTT
J: TRBJ2-3; V: TRBV7-6; D: TRBD2; size: .; CDR3: CASSFQLREGTDTQYF; DNA: TGTGCCAGCAGCTTTCAGTTGCGGGAGGGAACAGATACGCAGTATTTT
J: TRBJ2-5; V: TRBV7-9; D: TRBD2; size: .; CDR3: CASRLLAGVETQYF; DNA: TGTGCCAGCAGGTTACTAGCGGGAGTTGAGACCCAGTACTTC
J: TRBJ2-7; V: TRBV14; D: .; size: .; CDR3: CASRPSGPTKSSYEQYF; DNA: TGTGCCAGCAGGCCATCAGGGCCAACAAAGTCCTCCTACGAGCAGTACTTC
J: TRBJ1-1; V: TRBV28; D: TRBD1; size: .; CDR3: CASTIWTGAMVTEAFF; DNA: TGTGCCAGCACCATATGGACAGGGGCCATGGTCACTGAAGCTTTCTTT
J: TRBJ2-7; V: TRBV18; D: .; size: .; CDR3: CASSPVFAGTSYEQYF; DNA: TGTGCCAGCTCACCAGTCTTCGCGGGGACATCCTACGAGCAGTACTTC
J: TRBJ2-1; V: TRBV5-1; D: .; size: .; CDR3: CASSYLAGTHSYNEQFF; DNA: TGCGCCAGCAGCTACTTGGCCGGGACTCACTCCTACAATGAGCAGTTCTTC
J: TRBJ2-7; V: TRBV2; D: TRBD2; size: .; CDR3: CASSVLAGGSEQYF; DNA: TGTGCCAGCAGTGTACTAGCGGGGGGTTCCGAGCAGTACTTC
J: TRBJ2-7; V: TRBV7-9; D: .; size: .; CDR3: CASSLAGSYEQYF; DNA: TGTGCCAGCAGCTTAGCGGGTTCCTACGAGCAGTACTTC
J: TRBJ1-1; V: TRBV9; D: .; size: .; CDR3: CASSVVSRVNTEAFF; DNA: TGTGCCAGCAGCGTAGTCTCCCGGGTGAACACTGAAGCTTTCTTT
J: TRBJ2-1; V: TRBV7-2; D: TRBD2; size: .; CDR3: CASTSGRARNEQFF; DNA: TGTGCCAGCACGAGCGGGAGGGCCCGGAATGAGCAGTTCTTC
J: TRBJ1-5; V: TRBV10-3; D: .; size: once; CDR3: CAISDRGNNQPQHF; DNA: TGTGCCATCAGTGATCGGGGGAACAATCAGCCCCAGCATTTT
J: TRBJ1-4; V: TRBV2; D: .; size: .; CDR3: CASYPWDHEKLFF; DNA: TGTGCCAGCTATCCTTGGGATCATGAAAAACTGTTTTTT
J: TRBJ2-2; V: TRBV6-5; D: .; size: once; CDR3: CASRRGGMNTGELFF; DNA: TGTGCCAGCAGAAGAGGCGGGATGAACACCGGGGAGCTGTTTTTT
J: TRBJ1-5; V: TRBV19; D: .; size: .; CDR3: CASSTGQRYQPQHF; DNA: TGTGCCAGTAGTACCGGACAGCGGTATCAGCCCCAGCATTTT
J: TRBJ2-3; V: TRBV7-5; D: .; size: .; CDR3: CARGLAGTRDTQYF; DNA: TGTGCCAGGGGGCTAGCGGGGACGCGGGATACGCAGTATTTT
J: TRBJ1-3; V: TRBV19; D: .; size: .; CDR3: CGVNRISGNTIYF; DNA: TGTGGGGTTAACAGGATTTCTGGAAACACCATATATTTT
J: TRBJ2-7; V: TRBV5-1; D: TRBD1; size: .; CDR3: CASSLTGTGISYEQYF; DNA: TGCGCCAGCAGCTTGACCGGGACAGGGATCTCCTACGAGCAGTACTTC
J: TRBJ2-7; V: TRBV27; D: .; size: .; CDR3: CASSFFGYEQYF; DNA: TGTGCCAGCAGTTTTTTTGGTTACGAGCAGTACTTC
J: TRBJ2-7; V: TRBV28; D: TRBD1; size: .; CDR3: CASSFVGQNYEQYF; DNA: TGTGCCAGCAGTTTTGTGGGACAGAACTACGAGCAGTACTTC
J: TRBJ2-1; V: TRBV11-3; D: .; size: .; CDR3: CASSLERAYEQFF; DNA: TGTGCCAGCAGCTTAGAAAGGGCGTATGAGCAGTTCTTC
J: TRBJ1-2; V: TRBV29-1; D: TRBD1; size: .; CDR3: CSASDRVGGYTF; DNA: TGCAGCGCCTCGGACAGGGTGGGAGGCTACACCTTC
J: TRBJ2-5; V: TRBV7-6; D: .; size: .; CDR3: CASSSAETQYF; DNA: TGTGCCAGCAGCTCCGCGGAGACCCAGTACTTC
J: TRBJ1-1; V: TRBV28; D: TRBD1; size: .; CDR3: CASSPTGGTEAFF; DNA: TGTGCCAGCAGTCCCACAGGGGGAACTGAAGCTTTCTTT
J: TRBJ1-1; V: TRBV2; D: .; size: .; CDR3: CASSDWGENTEAFF; DNA: TGTGCCAGCAGTGACTGGGGGGAGAACACTGAAGCTTTCTTT
J: TRBJ2-1; V: TRBV28; D: .; size: once; CDR3: CASSPTLGLSGNEQFF; DNA: TGTGCCAGCAGCCCGACCTTGGGCCTGAGTGGCAATGAGCAGTTCTTC
J: TRBJ2-6; V: TRBV5-1; D: .; size: once; CDR3: CASSFSAGANVLTF; DNA: TGCGCCAGCAGCTTCAGCGCTGGGGCCAACGTCCTGACTTTC
J: TRBJ1-2; V: TRBV5-1; D: TRBD1; size: .; CDR3: CASSLWDSATNYGYTF; DNA: TGCGCCAGCAGCTTGTGGGACAGCGCTACTAACTATGGCTACACCTTC
J: TRBJ2-1; V: TRBV10-2; D: TRBD2; size: .; CDR3: CASSEGGLAGTRLGQFF; DNA: TGCGCCAGCAGTGAAGGAGGACTAGCGGGAACGAGGTTAGGGCAGTTCTTC
J: TRBJ2-7; V: TRBV2; D: .; size: once; CDR3: CASSERASRGSYEQYF; DNA: TGTGCCAGCAGTGAACGAGCTTCAAGGGGCTCCTACGAGCAGTACTTC
J: TRBJ2-2; V: TRBV7-3; D: TRBD2; size: .; CDR3: CASSILAGADTGELFF; DNA: TGTGCCAGCAGTATCCTAGCGGGGGCAGACACCGGGGAGCTGTTTTTT
J: TRBJ2-2; V: TRBV7-8; D: .; size: .; CDR3: CASSFGVTGELFF; DNA: TGTGCCAGCAGCTTCGGAGTCACCGGGGAGCTGTTTTTT
J: TRBJ1-1; V: TRBV9; D: .; size: .; CDR3: CASSLTGSDTEAFF; DNA: TGTGCCAGCAGCCTTACCGGGAGCGACACTGAAGCTTTCTTT
J: TRBJ2-7; V: TRBV19; D: TRBD2; size: .; CDR3: CATSLAGEGYEQYF; DNA: TGTGCCACCTCACTAGCGGGAGAAGGCTACGAGCAGTACTTC
J: TRBJ1-1; V: TRBV7-9; D: .; size: .; CDR3: CASSLVGLNTEAFF; DNA: TGTGCCAGCAGCTTAGTCGGATTGAACACTGAAGCTTTCTTT
J: TRBJ2-7; V: TRBV25-1; D: .; size: .; CDR3: CASSDRTDGEQYF; DNA: TGTGCCAGCAGTGATCGGACCGATGGCGAGCAGTACTTC
J: TRBJ2-7; V: TRBV15; D: .; size: .; CDR3: CATSRGGLTSHEQYF; DNA: TGTGCCACCAGCAGAGGGGGACTGACCAGCCACGAGCAGTACTTC
J: TRBJ1-5; V: TRBV30; D: .; size: .; CDR3: CAWGTGGARWNQPQHF; DNA: TGTGCCTGGGGAACGGGGGGTGCACGGTGGAATCAGCCCCAGCATTTT
J: TRBJ2-7; V: TRBV11-2; D: TRBD2; size: .; CDR3: CASSSGAGGPTAEQYF; DNA: TGTGCCAGCAGCTCAGGAGCGGGAGGGCCTACGGCCGAGCAGTACTTC